This TCR beta chain was identified in a study of blood T cell repertoires in COVID-19. V lost 2 bases and J lost 2; bases outside the gene matches: 2. Germline CDR1 SGDLS, CDR2 YYNGEE. The CDR3 consists of 15 residues. Sequencing was performed with immunoSEQ multiplex PCR; in TCRdb, only in-frame clones are kept and a portion is missing. The sample has approximately 130,000 clones; around 78% are singletons. The V gene is TRBV9, the J gene TRBJ2-3, with TRBD2 matching over 10 bases. The sequenced material came from peripheral blood. The receptor was derived from a human donor in a cohort sampled during active COVID-19. The CDR3 reads CASSVSGGNTDTQYF. CDR3 DNA: TGTGCCAGCAGCGTTAGCGGGGGGAACACAGATACGCAGTATTTT.